This entry is about one T cell receptor (beta chain). Its antigen is not known. This CDR3 region has 12 residues. Germline CDR1 and CDR2: KGHSH and LQKENI. V was trimmed by 1 base and J by 5 bases, leaving 2 bases between them. This table comes from immunoSEQ multiplex PCR, and its TCRdb copy is limited to in-frame clones, with some not included. In the table there are over 4,000 clones, 70% to 90% of which are singletons. The data belong to a study of immune evolution from preneoplasia to lung adenocarcinoma. General study findings and limits: Later-stage lesions appeared to have more T cells, more diversity, less clonality. Normal lung had the highest top T cell clone frequencies.

Sequences were obtained from FFPE minimally invasive lung adenocarcinoma tissue. The clonotype comes from a person between 65 and 79 years old with lung adenocarcinoma. The gene calls are TRBV18 and TRBJ2-2; D ambiguous. CDR3 region: CASSPRTGELFF. CDR3 sequence (DNA): TGTGCCAGCTCACCACGAACCGGGGAGCTGTTTTTT. The full variable domain, completed using reference TRBV18 and TRBJ2-2, is NAGVMQNPRHLVRRRGQEARLRCSPMKGHSHVYWYRQLPEEGLKFMVYLQKENIIDESGMPKERFSAEFPKEGPSILRIQQVVRGDSAAYFCASSPRTGELFFGEGSRLTVL.